Listed here are 30 T cell receptor beta chains from one sample, sequenced in a study of cytomegalovirus exposure and HLA in healthy donors (dated by TCRdb to the late 2010s). Libraries were made using the immunoSEQ multiplex PCR assay. For the multiplex PCR, a mixture combining 60 forward primers for TCR Vbeta segments and 13 reverse primers for TCR Jbeta segments was used. The table was pulled from immuneACCESS by TCRdb, which kept in-frame rearrangements only. Such tables lose some clones; where checked, under half of the loss comes from unresolved V genes, and the rest has no known cause. For this sample, the table gives 190,000 or so clones. The ten largest make up almost 0.75% of the sample. The sample was PBMCs. The receptors stem from a boy under 18 in good health and CMV-seronegative.

This chain joins TRBV6-6 and TRBJ1-2; D call uncertain. V dropped 8 bases and J dropped 3 bases, with 7 bases sitting between them. The germline gives CDR1 MNHNY, CDR2 SVGAGI (reference sequence). This CDR3 contains 11 residues. For the CDR3, the DNA is TGTGCCAGCGGACTAGACTATGGCTACACCTTC. Translated, it gives CASGLDYGYTF.

V usage is TRBV2 and J usage is TRBJ2-7; 9 bases match TRBD1. V shed 7 bases and J 2 bases; nucleotides not matched to a gene: 12. This CDR3 is built from 16 residues. Germline V gives CDR1 SNHLY, CDR2 FYNNEI. The CDR3 coding sequence is TGTGCCAGCACCCCAACCGGGACAGGGTTCCCCTACGAGCAGTACTTC. This codes for CASTPTGTGFPYEQYF.

The chain carries TRBV4-1 and TRBJ1-4; 8 bases agree with TRBD1. The J segment lost 8 bases and the V segment lost 2 bases, leaving 7 bases of the junction unmatched. Germline lookup yields CDR1 MGHRA and CDR2 YSYEKL. The CDR3 is made up of 15 amino acids. The CDR3 loop is CASSQSTGEWEKLFF. The CDR3 region has the DNA TGCGCCAGCAGCCAATCGACAGGGGAATGGGAAAAACTGTTTTTT.

V gene TRBV9 combines with J gene TRBJ1-2, with 12 positions matching TRBD1. The CDR3 spans 16 residues. The junction had 6 bases not matched to a gene; V was cut back by 3 bases and J by 3 bases. CDR1 and CDR2 from the germline V gene are SGDLS and YYNGEE. DNA for the CDR3: TGTGCCAGCAGCGCACCGGGACAGGGGGCGTACTATGGCTACACCTTC. It translates to CASSAPGQGAYYGYTF.

The rearrangement links TRBV6-4 to TRBJ2-1, with a possible D match to TRBD1 (5 bases). Germline lookup yields CDR1 MRHNA and CDR2 SNTAGT. The CDR3 sequence is 15 residues long. Trimming cost V 5 bases and J 0 bases, with 11 bases left between them. CDR3 nucleotides: TGTGCCAGCAGTCCAGGGCCGAGCTCCTACAATGAGCAGTTCTTC. This translates into CASSPGPSSYNEQFF.

The chain has TRBV30 and TRBJ2-7; 9 bases match TRBD1. J was trimmed by 3 bases and V by 3 bases; bases with no gene match: 6. There are 14 residues in the CDR3. From germline, CDR1 is GTSNPN and CDR2 SVGIG (reference sequence). The DNA for the CDR3 is TGTGCCTGGAGGACCGGGACAGGGCTCTACGAGCAGTACTTC. It specifies CAWRTGTGLYEQYF.

The chain employs TRBV15 and TRBJ1-4; 7 bases line up with TRBD1. The CDR3 extends over 15 amino acids. Germline loops: CDR1 LNHNV, CDR2 YYDKDF (reference sequence). V was clipped by 3 bases and J by 7 bases; unmatched bases: 8. CDR3 in amino acids: CATSRSGRGAEKLFF. CDR3 DNA: TGTGCCACCAGCAGGTCGGGCAGGGGGGCTGAAAAACTGTTTTTT.

The V call is TRBV5-8, the J call TRBJ1-5, with TRBD1 identical over 8 bases. Losses at the gene ends were 5 bases for V and 5 bases for J; bases not matched to a gene: 9. CDR3 length equals 15 residues. Germline V CDR1 and CDR2: SGHTS, YDEGEE. The CDR3 nucleotides are TGTGCCAGCAGGTATCAGGGGGCGGTAGATCAGCCCCAGCATTTT. Its translation is CASRYQGAVDQPQHF.

The V call is TRBV19, the J call TRBJ1-3; tentatively, D is TRBD1 (6 bases). V was shortened by 4 bases and J by 3 bases, with 13 bases between the two germline ends. This CDR3 is 15 amino acids long. CDR1 and CDR2 (germline): LNHDA, SQIVND (reference sequence). The CDR3 sequence: CASSSTWTVGNTIYF. CDR3 coding DNA: TGTGCCAGTAGTAGTACCTGGACAGTTGGAAACACCATATATTTT.

The chain combines TRBV4-1 with TRBJ2-3; 10 bases match TRBD2. With V trimmed by 2 bases and J by 2 bases, 7 bases remained unmatched. Germline CDR1 reads MGHRA; CDR2 reads YSYEKL. The CDR3 is 17 amino acids. Here the CDR3 DNA reads TGCGCCAGCAGCCAACGGGGACTAGCGATCAACACAGATACGCAGTATTTT. Translation: CASSQRGLAINTDTQYF.

CDR3 in DNA: TGTGCCAGCAGTTACTCCCCGGACCCCCGGGGTCAGCCCCAGCATTTT. Translated: CASSYSPDPRGQPQHF. This chain connects TRBV6-5 to TRBJ1-5; D is unresolved. The CDR3 covers 16 residues. Trimming cost V 0 bases and J 6 bases, with 15 bases left between them. In germline, CDR1 is MNHEY, CDR2 SVGAGI.

The chain is built from TRBV7-2 and TRBJ2-5; unclear D gene. Trimming stripped 7 bases from V and 2 bases from J, with 14 bases between. Looked up from germline, CDR1 is SGHTA and CDR2 is FQGNSA. This CDR3 comprises 14 residues. The CDR3 region is CASILSAAQETQYF. The CDR3 nucleotides are TGTGCCAGCATCCTGTCGGCAGCGCAAGAGACCCAGTACTTC.

V and J are TRBV29-1 and TRBJ1-1; D gene uncertain. CDR3 length: 13 residues. Per germline, CDR1 SQVTM and CDR2 ANQGSEA. V was trimmed by 7 bases and J by 2 bases, leaving 14 bases between them. The DNA for the CDR3 is TGCAGCGGAGGGCTGATGGGCAACACTGAAGCTTTCTTT. The encoded protein is CSGGLMGNTEAFF. The full variable domain, rest sourced from reference TRBV29-1 and TRBJ1-1, is SAVISQKPSRDICQRGTSLTIQCQVDSQVTMMFWYRQQPGQSLTLIATANQGSEATYESGFVIDKFPISRPNLTFSTLTVSNMSPEDSSIYLCSGGLMGNTEAFFGQGTRLTVV.

The chain combines TRBV30 with TRBJ2-3; 7 bases match TRBD1. With 0 bases clipped from V and 2 bases from J, the junction kept 2 bases outside the gene matches. This CDR3 is 14 amino acids long. Germline V lookup: CDR1 GTSNPN, CDR2 SVGIG (reference sequence). The CDR3 DNA is TGTGCCTGGAGTGTCGGGACAGACACAGATACGCAGTATTTT. Its protein product is CAWSVGTDTDTQYF.

The rearrangement uses TRBV5-1 and TRBJ1-5, with unresolved D. The CDR3 has 17 residues. The V end lost 10 bases, the J end lost 0 bases, and 23 bases lay between the germline ends. Germline loops: CDR1 SGHRS, CDR2 YFSETQ. The CDR3 protein is CASQRGGADDSNQPQHF. In DNA form, the CDR3 reads TGCGCCTCCCAGAGAGGTGGAGCGGATGATAGCAATCAGCCCCAGCATTTT.

V usage is TRBV30 and J usage is TRBJ2-2; TRBD1 is a possible D gene (6 bases). Trimming took off 1 base at V and 5 bases at J, with 8 bases between the two ends. The CDR3 contains 13 residues. CDR1 is GTSNPN and CDR2 is SVGIG in the germline V gene (reference sequence). In DNA form, the CDR3 reads TGTGCCTGGAGTGGCACAGGGACCGGGGAGCTGTTTTTT. This codes for CAWSGTGTGELFF.

The rearrangement uses TRBV6-5 and TRBJ1-2; D is ambiguous. CDR1 is MNHEY and CDR2 is SVGAGI in the germline V gene. The CDR3 sequence is 15 residues long. V was cut by 0 bases and J by 3 bases, with 11 bases left in between. CDR3 residues: CASSYSGTRDYGYTF. In nucleotides, the CDR3 is TGTGCCAGCAGTTACTCGGGAACGAGGGACTATGGCTACACCTTC.

This chain uses TRBV11-3 with TRBJ2-3; D is possibly TRBD2 (6 bases). Trimming removed 7 bases at V and 3 bases at J, with 20 bases between. This CDR3 has 16 residues. The germline V gene encodes CDR1 SGHNT and CDR2 YENEEA. The CDR3 DNA sequence: TGTGCCAGCAACCTCGGGGGTACGATGTTAACAGATACGCAGTATTTT. This translates into CASNLGGTMLTDTQYF. Drawing the rest from reference TRBV11-3 and TRBJ2-3, the complete variable domain is EAGVVQSPRYKIIEKKQPVAFWCNPISGHNTLYWYLQNLGQGPELLIRYENEEAVDDSQLPKDRFSAERLKGVDSTLKIQPAELGDSAVYLCASNLGGTMLTDTQYFGPGTRLTVL.

The V and J genes are TRBV5-6 and TRBJ2-5; D remains ambiguous. The tail of the sequence fits TRBJ2-7 better, so the J call may be wrong. The CDR3 is 13 residues long. Germline V gene data show CDR1 as SGHDT and CDR2 as YYEEEE. DNA of the CDR3: TGTGCCAGCAGCTTGTCTCCAGGCTACGAGCAGTACTTC. Translating gives CASSLSPGYEQYF.

The chain is built from TRBV5-1 and TRBJ2-2; 8 bases map to TRBD2. The germline V gene encodes CDR1 SGHRS and CDR2 YFSETQ. V was pared by 1 base and J by 6 bases, with 11 bases of the junction left unmatched. CDR3 size: 17 residues. The CDR3 loop reads CASSLLSSAAGAGELFF. The CDR3 bases are TGCGCCAGCAGCTTGTTAAGCTCGGCAGCGGGGGCCGGGGAGCTGTTTTTT. The variable domain in full, completed from reference TRBV5-1 and TRBJ2-2, reads KAGVTQTPRYLIKTRGQQVTLSCSPISGHRSVSWYQQTPGQGLQFLFEYFSETQRNKGNFPGRFSGRQFSNSRSEMNVSTLELGDSALYLCASSLLSSAAGAGELFFGEGSRLTVL.

The chain joins TRBV7-2 to TRBJ2-7; 11 nucleotides agree with TRBD2. The CDR3 extends over 16 amino acids. V lost 2 bases to trimming and J lost 1 base; unmatched junction nucleotides: 4. CDR1 is SGHTA and CDR2 is FQGNSA in the germline V gene. This CDR3 reads CASSLQLAGASYEQYF. The CDR3 nucleotides are TGTGCCAGCAGCTTACAACTAGCGGGGGCATCCTACGAGCAGTACTTC.

The genes are TRBV15 and TRBJ1-2; the D gene is possibly TRBD1 (5 bases). Germline-derived CDR1 and CDR2 are LNHNV and YYDKDF (reference sequence). The CDR3 consists of 13 residues. Trimming took 0 bases from V and 7 from J, leaving 9 bases between them. The CDR3 nucleotides read TGTGCCACCAGCAGAGATGGACATCGTGGCTACACCTTC. It codes for CATSRDGHRGYTF.

The gene calls are TRBV15 and TRBJ1-5, with 8 bases fitting TRBD1. With V trimmed by 4 bases and J by 4 bases, 15 bases remained unmatched. This CDR3 has 18 amino acids. Germline V gene sequence: CDR1 LNHNV, CDR2 YYDKDF (reference sequence). CDR3 nucleotide sequence: TGTGCCACCAGCATCGACGCAGGGGGCTCTCTAAGGAATCAGCCCCAGCATTTT. Translation gives CATSIDAGGSLRNQPQHF.

The chain employs TRBV6-1 and TRBJ1-2; 8 bases match TRBD1. V was pared by 4 bases and J by 0 bases, with 10 bases of the junction left unmatched. Germline values: CDR1 MNHNS, CDR2 SASEGT. The CDR3 spans 17 residues. The chain's CDR3 is CASSALDRGPPNYGYTF. Here the CDR3 DNA reads TGTGCCAGCAGTGCTCTAGACAGGGGCCCACCTAACTATGGCTACACCTTC.

The gene calls are TRBV5-1 and TRBJ2-7; the D gene is possibly TRBD2 (6 bases). The V gene lost 2 bases and the J gene lost 7 bases, with 16 bases spanning the gap. From germline, CDR1 is SGHRS and CDR2 YFSETQ. The CDR3 length is 14 residues. This chain's CDR3 is CASSFGVGAGEQYF. The CDR3 DNA is TGCGCCAGCAGCTTTGGGGTAGGGGCGGGGGAGCAGTACTTC.

V and J are TRBV9 and TRBJ1-1, with D tentatively TRBD1 (6 bases). V gave up 4 bases and J gave up 1 base, with 11 bases separating them. This CDR3 is built from 14 residues. Germline CDR1 and CDR2: SGDLS and YYNGEE. CDR3 sequence reads: CASSSRQANTEAFF. The DNA of the CDR3 is TGTGCCAGCAGCAGTAGACAGGCGAACACTGAAGCTTTCTTT.

This chain links TRBV18 with TRBJ2-7; 7 bases align to TRBD1. V gave up 4 bases and J gave up 2 bases; unmatched junction bases: 5. This CDR3 comprises 14 residues. CDR1 and CDR2 (germline): KGHSH, LQKENI. CDR3 loop: CASSLQGVPYEQYF. The CDR3 DNA reads TGTGCCAGCTCACTGCAGGGGGTTCCCTACGAGCAGTACTTC.

This chain joins TRBV30 and TRBJ2-5, with 9 bases matching TRBD1. Trimming cost V 2 bases and J 5 bases; bases outside gene matches: 12. Germline V lookup: CDR1 GTSNPN, CDR2 SVGIG (reference sequence). There are 16 residues in the CDR3. The CDR3 loop is CAWSPPPGQGYETQYF. The CDR3 DNA reads as TGTGCCTGGAGTCCTCCCCCGGGACAGGGTTATGAGACCCAGTACTTC.

This rearrangement joins TRBV15 to TRBJ2-6, with D possibly matching TRBD2 (6 bases). Germline CDR1 reads LNHNV; CDR2 reads YYDKDF (reference sequence). The CDR3 contains 16 residues. With 5 bases removed from V and 1 base from J, the gap between germline ends came to 12 bases. CDR3 sequence: CATSLSGGSGANVLTF. The CDR3 DNA reads as TGTGCCACCAGCCTTTCTGGGGGGTCTGGGGCCAACGTCCTGACTTTC.

The CDR3 loop reads CASRRGPDGANVLTF. Here the CDR3 DNA reads TGTGCCAGCAGAAGGGGGCCGGACGGGGCCAACGTCCTGACTTTC. This chain links TRBV2 with TRBJ2-6, with 7 bases that match TRBD1. Trimming removed 6 bases from V and 4 bases from J; junction bases left unmatched: 6. The CDR3 is 15 residues long. Germline V gives CDR1 SNHLY, CDR2 FYNNEI.